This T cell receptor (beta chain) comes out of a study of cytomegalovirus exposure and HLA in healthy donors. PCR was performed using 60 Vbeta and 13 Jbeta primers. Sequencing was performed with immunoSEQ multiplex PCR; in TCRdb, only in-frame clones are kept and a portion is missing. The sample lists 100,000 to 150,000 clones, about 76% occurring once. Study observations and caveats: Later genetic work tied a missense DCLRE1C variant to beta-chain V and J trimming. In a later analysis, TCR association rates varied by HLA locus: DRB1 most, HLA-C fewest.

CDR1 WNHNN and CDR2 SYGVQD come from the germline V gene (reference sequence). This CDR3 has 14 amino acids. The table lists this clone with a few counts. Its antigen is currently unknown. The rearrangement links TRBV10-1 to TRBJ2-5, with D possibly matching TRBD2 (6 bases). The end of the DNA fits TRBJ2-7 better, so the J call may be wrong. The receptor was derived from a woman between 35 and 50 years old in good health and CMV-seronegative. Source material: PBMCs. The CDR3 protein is CASRQDYSLYEQYF. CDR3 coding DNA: TGCGCCAGCAGGCAGGACTATTCCCTCTACGAGCAGTACTTC.